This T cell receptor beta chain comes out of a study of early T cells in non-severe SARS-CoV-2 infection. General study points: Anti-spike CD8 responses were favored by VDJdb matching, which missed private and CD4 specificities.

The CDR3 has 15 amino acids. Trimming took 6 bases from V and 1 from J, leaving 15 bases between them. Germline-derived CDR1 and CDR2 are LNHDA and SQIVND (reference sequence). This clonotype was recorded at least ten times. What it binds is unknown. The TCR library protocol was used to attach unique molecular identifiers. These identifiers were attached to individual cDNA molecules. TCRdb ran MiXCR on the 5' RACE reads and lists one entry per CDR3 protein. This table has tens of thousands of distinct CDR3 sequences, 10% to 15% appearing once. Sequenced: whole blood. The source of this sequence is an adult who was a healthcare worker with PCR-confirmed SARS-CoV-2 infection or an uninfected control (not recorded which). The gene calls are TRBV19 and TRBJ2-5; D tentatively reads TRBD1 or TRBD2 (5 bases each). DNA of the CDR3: TGTGCCAGTAGCTTATCCGGGACCCTCCAAGAGACCCAGTACTTC. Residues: CASSLSGTLQETQYF. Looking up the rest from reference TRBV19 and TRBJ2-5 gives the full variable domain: DGGITQSPKYLFRKEGQNVTLSCEQNLNHDAMYWYRQDPGQGLRLIYYSQIVNDFQKGDIAEGYSVSREKKESFPLTVTSAQKNPTAFYLCASSLSGTLQETQYFGPGTRLLVL.